The 6 T cell receptor beta chains below all came from one sample that was sequenced in a study of identical twins. TCRdb recomputed calls from the 5' RACE reads with MiXCR, one row per CDR3 protein. This table has approximately 210,000 distinct CDR3 sequences, around 15% appearing once. Separately, the same data were catalogued under a study of T cells expressing NK-cell markers.

Sequenced material: CD8+ T cells sorted from blood. These receptors came from a woman aged 18-29 years in good health.

This clonotype was recorded a few times. The rearrangement links TRBV12-3 or TRBV12-4 to TRBJ2-3, with 10 positions matching TRBD2. This CDR3 has 15 amino acids. The V and J ends lost 5 bases and 4 bases, in that order; junction bases with no gene match: 6. The CDR3 is CASSKSGGAADTQYF. DNA of the CDR3: TGTGCCAGCAGTAAGAGCGGGGGGGCCGCAGATACGCAGTATTTT.

The chain joins TRBV6-2 or TRBV6-3 to TRBJ2-3; D uncertain. The CDR3 has 11 amino acids. Germline CDR1 MNHEY, CDR2 SVGEGT. The germline V and J ends were trimmed by 8 bases and 6 bases, with 9 bases remaining between them. CDR3 DNA sequence: TGTGCCAGCGGTAGGGCGGATACGCAGTATTTT. Its protein product is CASGRADTQYF.

This chain joins TRBV12-3 or TRBV12-4 and TRBJ2-3; 9 nucleotides align to TRBD1. The CDR3 consists of 14 residues. V dropped 7 bases and J dropped 3; count of bases not matched to a gene: 5. CDR3 DNA: TGTGCCAGCAACAACAGGGGGCTAACAGATACGCAGTATTTT. Translating gives CASNNRGLTDTQYF.

The chain couples TRBV10-1 to TRBJ1-1; D not certain. This CDR3 contains 12 residues. Germline V gives CDR1 WNHNN, CDR2 SYGVQD (reference sequence). The germline V and J ends were trimmed by 2 bases and 10 bases, with 11 bases remaining between them. The CDR3: CASSEEVGTAFF. In nucleotides, the CDR3 is TGCGCCAGCAGTGAGGAGGTCGGAACAGCTTTCTTT.

The CDR3 here is CASSLMTTEKYNEQFF. The CDR3 DNA reads TGTGCCAGCAGCTTAATGACGACAGAAAAGTACAATGAGCAGTTCTTC. The V call is TRBV11-3, the J call TRBJ2-1; tentative D call: TRBD1 (5 bases). From germline, CDR1 is SGHNT and CDR2 YENEEA. Trimming cost V 2 bases and J 4 bases, with 15 bases left between them. The CDR3 consists of 16 residues. The full variable domain, its missing parts supplied by reference TRBV11-3 and TRBJ2-1, is EAGVVQSPRYKIIEKKQPVAFWCNPISGHNTLYWYLQNLGQGPELLIRYENEEAVDDSQLPKDRFSAERLKGVDSTLKIQPAELGDSAVYLCASSLMTTEKYNEQFFGPGTRLTVL.

This sequence joins TRBV27 and TRBJ2-7; no clear D. The germline V and J ends were trimmed by 5 bases and 6 bases, with 11 bases remaining between them. The germline gives CDR1 MNHEY, CDR2 SMNVEV (reference sequence). This CDR3 contains 12 residues. Written as DNA, the CDR3 is TGTGCCAGCAGTCCAGCAAAGGGCGAGCAGTACTTC. Translating gives CASSPAKGEQYF.